What follows is one T cell receptor beta chain and its context. The antigen remains unidentified. Sequencing was performed with immunoSEQ multiplex PCR; in TCRdb, only in-frame clones are kept and a portion is missing. The sample shows around 140,000 clones, roughly 90% of them seen only once. This entry comes from a study of T cell responses to AZD1222 COVID-19 vaccine. Study conclusions and caveats: Clonal diversity may have been underestimated, and the donors were mostly white British, with more females than males.

Germline V gene sequence: CDR1 SGHNT, CDR2 YYREEE (reference sequence). The ends were cut back, 3 bases at V and 8 bases at J, with 9 bases in the middle. The CDR3 is 12 residues long. Sequencing was performed on peripheral blood, taken 28 days after the second AZD1222 dose. V is TRBV5-4 and J is TRBJ2-1; D unclear. This TCR was recovered from an adult who received the AZD1222 COVID-19 vaccine. CDR3 protein: CASSSRHDEQFF. CDR3 sequence (DNA): TGTGCCAGCAGCTCTCGACATGATGAGCAGTTCTTC. Filled out from reference TRBV5-4 and TRBJ2-1, the complete variable domain reads ETGVTQSPTHLIKTRGQQVTLRCSSQSGHNTVSWYQQALGQGPQFIFQYYREEENGRGNFPPRFSGLQFPNYSSELNVNALELDDSALYLCASSSRHDEQFFGPGTRLTVL.